This is a list of T cell receptor beta chains from one sample in a study of neoadjuvant anti-PD-1 for oral cavity cancer. Only in-frame clones appear in the TCRdb table, and some are missing; sequencing was by immunoSEQ multiplex PCR. The table shows about 81,000 clones, with about 80% occurring only once. Sequencing used PBMCs, obtained before nivolumab (anti-PD-1) treatment. Receptors were obtained from a person between 40 and 85 years old with oral cavity squamous cell carcinoma. CDR3s include the opening cysteine and the closing phenylalanine or tryptophan. A D gene is named only where the DNA matches it firmly. Clone size is shown for a subset of rows, as once, few, many or a class of expanded clone.

j_gene: TRBJ2-1
abundance: NA
v_gene: TRBV4-1
d_gene: TRBD2
len: 17
CDR3nt: TGCGCCAGCAGCCCAGGTCACACTAGCGGGACCGACAATGAGCAGTTCTTC
CDR3aa: CASSPGHTSGTDNEQFF

j_gene: TRBJ2-1
abundance: few
v_gene: TRBV2
d_gene: TRBD1
len: 15
CDR3nt: TGTGCCAGCAGTGAAAGGGGACAGGGATGGGCTGAGCAGTTCTTC
CDR3aa: CASSERGQGWAEQFF

j_gene: TRBJ2-5
abundance: NA
v_gene: TRBV19
d_gene: NA
len: 19
CDR3nt: TGTGCCAGTAGTATGCCATCGCCCTTGAAGGGGGGGTATGCAGAGACCCAGTACTTC
CDR3aa: CASSMPSPLKGGYAETQYF

j_gene: TRBJ1-2
abundance: NA
v_gene: TRBV5-1
d_gene: NA
len: 12
CDR3nt: TGCGCCAGCAGCTTGGAAGGGGGTGGCTACACCTTC
CDR3aa: CASSLEGGGYTF

j_gene: TRBJ1-2
abundance: NA
v_gene: TRBV30
d_gene: NA
len: 14
CDR3nt: TGTGCCTGGAGTGGTTTTCCAGGGAAGATGCGCTACACCTTC
CDR3aa: CAWSGFPGKMRYTF

j_gene: TRBJ1-4
abundance: NA
v_gene: TRBV29-1
d_gene: NA
len: 13
CDR3nt: TGCAGCGTTCTGGACAGCTCGAATGAAAAACTGTTTTTT
CDR3aa: CSVLDSSNEKLFF

j_gene: TRBJ2-5
abundance: NA
v_gene: TRBV5-4
d_gene: NA
len: 13
CDR3nt: TGTGCCAGCAGCTTGGGGCTTGTAGAGACCCAGTACTTC
CDR3aa: CASSLGLVETQYF

j_gene: TRBJ2-1
abundance: NA
v_gene: TRBV2
d_gene: TRBD1
len: 14
CDR3nt: TGTGCCAGCAGCCAAGGGACAGGGGACGGAGAGCAGTTCTTC
CDR3aa: CASSQGTGDGEQFF

j_gene: TRBJ1-2
abundance: NA
v_gene: TRBV2
d_gene: TRBD1
len: 13
CDR3nt: TGTGCCAGTGACAGGGGGCGTAACTATGGCTACACCTTC
CDR3aa: CASDRGRNYGYTF

j_gene: TRBJ2-5
abundance: NA
v_gene: TRBV5-6
d_gene: NA
len: 11
CDR3nt: TGTGCCAGCAGCTTCGGCGGCTCCCAGTACTTC
CDR3aa: CASSFGGSQYF

j_gene: TRBJ1-1
abundance: NA
v_gene: TRBV5-5
d_gene: NA
len: 15
CDR3nt: TGTGCCAGCAGCTTATCCTTCGCAGGGAACACTGAAGCTTTCTTT
CDR3aa: CASSLSFAGNTEAFF

j_gene: TRBJ1-2
abundance: NA
v_gene: TRBV19
d_gene: NA
len: 13
CDR3nt: TGTGCCAGTAGTATGCAAATCGGTGGGGGCTACACCTTC
CDR3aa: CASSMQIGGGYTF

j_gene: TRBJ1-5
abundance: NA
v_gene: TRBV6-1
d_gene: NA
len: 15
CDR3nt: TGTGCCAGCAGTGAAGGACAGTCTAGCAATCAGCCCCAGCATTTT
CDR3aa: CASSEGQSSNQPQHF

j_gene: TRBJ2-3
abundance: NA
v_gene: TRBV30
d_gene: NA
len: 15
CDR3nt: TGTGCCTGGAGTCGGGGGACCCTCGAGACAGATACGCAGTATTTT
CDR3aa: CAWSRGTLETDTQYF

j_gene: TRBJ2-1
abundance: once
v_gene: TRBV29-1
d_gene: NA
len: 11
CDR3nt: TGCAGCGTTGCCGGGGTCAATGAGCAGTTCTTC
CDR3aa: CSVAGVNEQFF

j_gene: TRBJ2-1
abundance: NA
v_gene: TRBV5-1
d_gene: NA
len: 16
CDR3nt: TGCGCCAGCAGCTTGTACATGGGTAGGTCCTACAATGAGCAGTTCTTC
CDR3aa: CASSLYMGRSYNEQFF